These 14 T cell receptor beta chains originate from one sample sequenced in a study of T-cell reconstitution after alpha-beta-depleted transplantation in children. As it was prepared, the TCRbeta library received unique molecular identifiers. Using its own MiXCR run on the PCR reads, TCRdb lists one record per CDR3 protein. The profile shows around 580,000 distinct CDR3 sequences, under 30% of them singletons. The sample here was PBMCs, mostly from graft donor cells, taken 360 days after TCRalphabeta/CD19-depleted stem cell transplant. The receptors originated from a boy in the first two years of life who had a stem cell transplant for acute myeloid leukemia, so the T cells may come from the graft donor.

The V call is TRBV12-3 or TRBV12-4, the J call TRBJ1-5; tentative D call: TRBD1 (5 bases). The CDR3 contains 13 residues. V was cut by 6 bases and J by 4 bases, with 10 bases left in between. The CDR3 DNA is TGTGCCAGCAGAACCGGGACTAATCAGCCCCAGCATTTT. Translating gives CASRTGTNQPQHF.

This clonotype turned up a few times. This chain connects TRBV5-5 to TRBJ2-1; D gene unclear. The CDR3 runs 15 residues. The germline gives CDR1 SGHKS, CDR2 YYEKEE (reference sequence). The V gene lost 0 bases and the J gene lost 11 bases, with 18 bases spanning the gap. CDR3 nucleotide sequence: TGTGCCAGCAGCTTGGCCCCCGCCGAGGTAGGAAAGCAGTTCTTC. It translates to CASSLAPAEVGKQFF.

V is TRBV28 and J is TRBJ2-1, with D possibly matching TRBD2 (6 bases). The CDR3 loop spans 15 amino acids. Trimming left V 3 bases short and J 6 bases short, with 15 bases between. Germline CDR1 is MDHEN and CDR2 is SYDVKM. The CDR3 DNA is TGTGCCAGCAGTTTGGGGGGACTCTGGGGCAATGAGCAGTTCTTC. Its translation is CASSLGGLWGNEQFF.

The sample holds a few counts of this clonotype. V is TRBV7-2 and J is TRBJ2-6; TRBD2 might be the D (5 bases). Trimming took 1 base from V and 2 from J, leaving 12 bases between them. The CDR3 extends over 17 amino acids. Germline V gene lookup returns CDR1 SGHTA and CDR2 FQGNSA. The CDR3 DNA reads as TGTGCCAGCAGCTTAGTTCCGGGAATCCCTGGGGCCAACGTCCTGACTTTC. This gives the protein CASSLVPGIPGANVLTF.

This clonotype occurred many times. This chain connects TRBV4-3 to TRBJ2-5; D is perhaps TRBD1 (5 bases). CDR3 size: 14 residues. V shed 4 bases and J shed 5 bases, with 14 bases lying between them. Germline values: CDR1 LGHNA, CDR2 YSLEER. The CDR3 region has the DNA TGCGCCAGCAGCCCGGACATGGGGCAGGAGACCCAGTACTTC. This codes for CASSPDMGQETQYF.

The chain has TRBV10-2 and TRBJ1-3; D possibly corresponds to TRBD1 (6 bases). The CDR3 is 12 amino acids. Germline V gene data show CDR1 as WSHSY and CDR2 as SAAADI. V gave up 8 bases and J gave up 2 bases, with 7 bases separating them. CDR3 protein: CASQGTGNTIYF. CDR3 coding DNA: TGCGCCAGCCAGGGGACTGGAAACACCATATATTTT.

This clonotype turned up a few times. The V gene is TRBV29-1, the J gene TRBJ2-5, with D perhaps being TRBD1 or TRBD2 (6 bases each). Trimming stripped 4 bases from V and 3 bases from J, with 12 bases between. The CDR3 covers 13 residues. From germline, CDR1 is SQVTM and CDR2 ANQGSEA. The CDR3 sequence: CSVVRGGKETQYF. CDR3 in DNA: TGCAGCGTTGTGCGAGGGGGGAAAGAGACCCAGTACTTC.

This clonotype was counted ten times or more. The V and J genes are TRBV7-9 and TRBJ1-1, with D possibly matching TRBD1 (6 bases). The CDR3 runs 13 residues. CDR1 is SEHNR, CDR2 FQNEAQ, per germline (reference sequence). V was pared by 5 bases and J by 5 bases, with 12 bases between. For the CDR3, the DNA is TGTGCCAGCAGCCTACAGGGTGGAACTGAAGCTTTCTTT. It encodes CASSLQGGTEAFF.

This clonotype has ten or more counts. The chain is built from TRBV20-1 and TRBJ2-1; 7 bases align to TRBD1. CDR1 and CDR2 from the germline V gene are DFQATT and SNEGSKA (reference sequence). V gave up 0 bases and J gave up 6 bases; unmatched junction bases: 5. CDR3 size: 14 residues. The CDR3 here is CSARDWTGGNEQFF. The CDR3 DNA is TGCAGTGCTAGAGATTGGACAGGCGGCAATGAGCAGTTCTTC.

The rearrangement links TRBV11-2 to TRBJ2-7; D is unresolved. CDR3 length equals 13 residues. Germline V gene sequence: CDR1 SGHAT, CDR2 FQNNGV. V was cut by 2 bases and J by 6 bases, with 11 bases left in between. CDR3 nucleotides: TGTGCCAGCAGCTTATATGCGGCAGCCGAGCAGTACGTC. Residues: CASSLYAAAEQYV.

This clonotype was detected ten times or more. In DNA, the CDR3 is TGTGCCAGCAGCTTGGTGGGGCTATCCTACGAGCAGTACGTC. Translating it yields CASSLVGLSYEQYV. This chain links TRBV5-5 with TRBJ2-7, with TRBD1 as a possible D gene (5 bases). Trimming cost V 0 bases and J 1 base, with 8 bases left between them. The CDR3 length is 14 residues. CDR1 and CDR2 from the germline V gene are SGHKS and YYEKEE (reference sequence).

This sequence joins TRBV7-7 and TRBJ2-5; TRBD2 agrees at 8 bases. Germline V gene lookup returns CDR1 SSHAT and CDR2 FNYEAQ (reference sequence). The V gene end was trimmed by 5 bases and the J gene end by 2 bases; junction bases not matched to a gene: 4. The CDR3 loop spans 14 amino acids. The chain's CDR3 is CASSRAGEQETQYF. The CDR3 nucleotides are TGTGCCAGCAGCAGAGCGGGGGAACAAGAGACCCAGTACTTC.

The rearrangement links TRBV20-1 to TRBJ2-5, with a tentative D call TRBD2 (5 bases). The CDR3 loop spans 13 amino acids. Per the germline V gene, CDR1 is DFQATT and CDR2 is SNEGSKA (reference sequence). Trimming pared 1 base from V and 3 bases from J, leaving 9 bases between. The CDR3 coding sequence is TGCAGTGCTAGAGGTCCGGAGGAAGAGACCCAGTACTTC. As protein: CSARGPEEETQYF.

This clonotype was seen at least ten times. This chain connects TRBV7-2 to TRBJ2-1; the D gene could be TRBD1 or TRBD2 (5 bases each). V lost 4 bases and J 4 bases, leaving 17 bases between the germline ends. Looked up from germline, CDR1 is SGHTA and CDR2 is FQGNSA. The CDR3 is made up of 16 amino acids. CDR3 sequence: CASSSSGTGYYNEQFF. The CDR3 nucleotides read TGTGCCAGCAGCTCCAGTGGGACGGGGTATTACAATGAGCAGTTCTTC.